This T cell receptor beta chain was captured by sequencing in a study of blood T cells in healthy people across ages. Per the germline V gene, CDR1 is SGHTA and CDR2 is FQGTGA. CDR3 length: 15 amino acids. V was clipped by 1 base and J by 3 bases, with 13 bases between them. Together with a sample-barcoded 5' primer, a J-beta primer mix was included in a second PCR lasting 7 to 11 cycles. TCRdb re-called the 5' RACE reads through MiXCR, storing one row per CDR3 protein. Counted here are 1.5 million to 2 million distinct CDR3 sequences, about 31% occurring once; the ten biggest clones make up around 11%.

Sequencing used blood. The chain recombines TRBV7-3 with TRBJ2-7; D gene uncertain. This TCR derives from a woman in her twenties or thirties in good health. CDR3 nucleotides: TGTGCCAGCAGCTTAATCCCCGGGTCAAGCTACGAGCAGTACTTC. This translates into CASSLIPGSSYEQYF.